Listed below are T cell receptor beta chains from one sample, sequenced in a study of cytomegalovirus exposure and HLA in healthy donors. Assay used: immunoSEQ multiplex PCR; TCRdb lists only in-frame clones, some missing. The repertoire has more than 90,000 clones, about 81% of them found once; the top ten carry less than 3.5%. The source material was PBMCs. The receptors shown here come from a woman between 40 and 55 years old in good health and CMV-seronegative. CDR3s include the opening cysteine and the closing phenylalanine or tryptophan. A D gene is named only where the DNA matches it firmly. Clone size, where shown, is once, few, many, or a class for clones that have expanded.

abundance	d_gene	v_gene	j_gene	CDR3aa	CDR3nt
NA	TRBD2	TRBV6-1	TRBJ2-7	CATQREGSYEQYF	TGTGCCACACAGCGGGAGGGATCCTACGAGCAGTACTTC
NA	TRBD2	TRBV19	TRBJ2-7	CASSILGLADEQYF	TGTGCCAGTAGTATCCTGGGACTAGCGGACGAGCAGTACTTC
once	NA	TRBV29-1	TRBJ1-2	CSVEDANRVYYGYTF	TGCAGCGTTGAAGACGCAAACAGGGTATATTATGGCTACACCTTC
NA	TRBD2	TRBV28	TRBJ2-5	CASRLSGKETQYF	TGTGCCAGCAGGCTTAGCGGGAAAGAGACCCAGTACTTC
NA	NA	TRBV5-6	TRBJ1-2	CASSTLGPGSGGGYTF	TGTGCCAGCAGCACTTTGGGACCGGGTAGCGGGGGTGGCTACACCTTC
NA	NA	TRBV6-6	TRBJ2-7	CASSYSTRYEQYF	TGTGCCAGCAGTTACTCCACTAGGTACGAGCAGTACTTC
NA	TRBD2	TRBV7-7	TRBJ2-1	CASSMGLAEGSYNEQFF	TGTGCCAGCAGCATGGGACTAGCGGAGGGCTCCTACAATGAGCAGTTCTTC
NA	NA	TRBV5-8	TRBJ1-1	CASSSSSRGAGTEAFF	TGTGCCAGCAGCTCCTCTTCGCGGGGTGCGGGCACTGAAGCTTTCTTT
NA	TRBD1	TRBV28	TRBJ2-7	CASSLSFHRGRAYEQYF	TGTGCCAGCAGTTTATCCTTTCACAGGGGACGAGCGTACGAGCAGTACTTC
NA	TRBD2	TRBV7-9	TRBJ2-3	CASSLEGAGADTQYF	TGTGCCAGCAGCTTAGAGGGAGCGGGAGCAGATACGCAGTATTTT
NA	TRBD2	TRBV29-1	TRBJ2-5	CSVAGGPGETQYF	TGCAGCGTAGCGGGAGGGCCCGGAGAGACCCAGTACTTC
NA	TRBD2	TRBV5-1	TRBJ2-1	CASSELAGVTYEQFF	TGCGCCAGCAGTGAACTAGCGGGAGTGACATATGAGCAGTTCTTC
once	NA	TRBV5-4	TRBJ1-2	CASSFLAGQRYGYTF	TGTGCCAGCAGCTTCCTTGCAGGACAGCGCTATGGCTACACCTTC
NA	NA	TRBV10-3	TRBJ1-2	CAISETVLYGYTF	TGTGCCATCAGTGAGACAGTGCTCTATGGCTACACCTTC
NA	TRBD1	TRBV29-1	TRBJ2-7	CSGTGAYEQYF	TGCAGCGGTACAGGGGCCTACGAGCAGTACTTC